The clone carrying this T cell receptor beta chain was counted between two and nine times. Its cognate antigen is unknown. 5'RACE primed at constant segments yielded TCR alpha and TCR beta cDNA libraries bearing sample barcodes and UMIs. A single record per CDR3 protein comes from TCRdb applying MiXCR to the 5' RACE reads. Of more than 150,000 distinct CDR3 sequences in the sample, approximately 10% were seen once. This sample was included in a study of T-cell memory formation after mild COVID-19. Study-wide background: TCR clusters showed largely donor specificity.

Germline V gene lookup returns CDR1 DFQATT and CDR2 SNEGSKA (reference sequence). Unmatched junction bases numbered 9, after V lost 4 bases and J lost 2 bases. The CDR3 is 15 residues long. Study findings and constraints: CD8+ contracting clones occupied EMRA, while CD4+ ones occupied mainly CM and EM. Clones contracting over day 15 to 85 were CD4/CD8 balanced, with later expanders leaning CD4+.

This TCR came from a man between 18 and 29 years old who had mild COVID-19 (a few samples of this study predate the infection). Cell type and time point are not known. The source material was PBMCs or a T cell subset sorted from them (not recorded which). The rearrangement joins TRBV20-1 to TRBJ2-7, with 9 bases identical to TRBD1. CDR3 sequence: CSAKDPGTGTYEQYF. CDR3 nucleotides: TGCAGTGCTAAGGACCCCGGGACAGGGACCTACGAGCAGTACTTC.